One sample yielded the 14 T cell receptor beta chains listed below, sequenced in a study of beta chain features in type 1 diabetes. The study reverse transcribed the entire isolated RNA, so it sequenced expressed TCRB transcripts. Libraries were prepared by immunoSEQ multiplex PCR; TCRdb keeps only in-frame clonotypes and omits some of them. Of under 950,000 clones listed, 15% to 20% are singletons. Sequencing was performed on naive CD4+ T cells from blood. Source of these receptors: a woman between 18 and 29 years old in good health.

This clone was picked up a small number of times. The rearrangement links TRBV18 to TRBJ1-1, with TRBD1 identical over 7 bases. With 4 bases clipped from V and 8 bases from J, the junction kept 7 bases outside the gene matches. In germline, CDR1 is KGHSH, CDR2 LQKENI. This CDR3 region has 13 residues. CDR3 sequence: CASSLGQPYEAFF. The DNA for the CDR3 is TGTGCCAGCTCACTGGGACAGCCTTACGAAGCTTTCTTT.

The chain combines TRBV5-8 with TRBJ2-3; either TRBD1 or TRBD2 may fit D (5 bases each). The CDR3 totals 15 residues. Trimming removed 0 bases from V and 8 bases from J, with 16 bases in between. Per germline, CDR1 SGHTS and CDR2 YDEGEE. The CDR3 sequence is CASSLVGATKGTQYF. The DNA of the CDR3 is TGTGCCAGCAGCTTGGTCGGGGCCACGAAGGGTACGCAGTATTTT.

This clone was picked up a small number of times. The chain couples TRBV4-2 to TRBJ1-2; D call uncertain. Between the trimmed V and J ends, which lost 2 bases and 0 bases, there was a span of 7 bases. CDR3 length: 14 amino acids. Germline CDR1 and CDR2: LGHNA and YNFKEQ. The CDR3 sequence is CASSQFGTNYGYTF. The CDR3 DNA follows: TGTGCCAGCAGCCAATTTGGGACTAACTATGGCTACACCTTC.

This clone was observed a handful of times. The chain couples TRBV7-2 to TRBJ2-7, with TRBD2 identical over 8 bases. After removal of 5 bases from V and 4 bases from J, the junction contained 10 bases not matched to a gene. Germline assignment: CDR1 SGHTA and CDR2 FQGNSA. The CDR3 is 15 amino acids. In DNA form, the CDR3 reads TGTGCCAGCAGCCTGAGCGGGAGTACTTCATACGAGCAGTACTTC. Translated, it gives CASSLSGSTSYEQYF.

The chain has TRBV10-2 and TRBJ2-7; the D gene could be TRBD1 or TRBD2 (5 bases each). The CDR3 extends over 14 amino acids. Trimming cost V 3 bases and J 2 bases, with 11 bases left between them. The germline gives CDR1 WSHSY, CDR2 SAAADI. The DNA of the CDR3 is TGCGCCAGCAGTGATCGGGGCGCGACCTACGAGCAGTACTTC. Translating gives CASSDRGATYEQYF.

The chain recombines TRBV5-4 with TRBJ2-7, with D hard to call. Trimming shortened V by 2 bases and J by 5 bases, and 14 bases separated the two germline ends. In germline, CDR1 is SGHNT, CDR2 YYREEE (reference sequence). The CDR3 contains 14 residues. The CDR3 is CASSFGYFSDEQYF. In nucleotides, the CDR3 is TGTGCCAGCAGCTTCGGGTACTTTTCCGACGAGCAGTACTTC. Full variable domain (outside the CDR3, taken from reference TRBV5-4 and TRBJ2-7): ETGVTQSPTHLIKTRGQQVTLRCSSQSGHNTVSWYQQALGQGPQFIFQYYREEENGRGNFPPRFSGLQFPNYSSELNVNALELDDSALYLCASSFGYFSDEQYFGPGTRLTVT.

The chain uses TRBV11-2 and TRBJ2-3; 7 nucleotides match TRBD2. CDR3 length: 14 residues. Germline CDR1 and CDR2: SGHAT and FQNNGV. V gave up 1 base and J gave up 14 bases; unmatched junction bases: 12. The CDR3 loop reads CASSLASGGRGLYF. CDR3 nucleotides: TGTGCCAGCAGCTTAGCATCGGGCGGGAGAGGGTTGTATTTT.

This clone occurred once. For the CDR3, the DNA is TGTGCCAGTAGCGGGAGGGACCAAGAGACCCAGTACTTC. It is translated as CASSGRDQETQYF. This chain joins TRBV19 and TRBJ2-5; 8 nucleotides line up with TRBD2. Germline values: CDR1 LNHDA, CDR2 SQIVND (reference sequence). The junction had 0 bases not matched to a gene; V was cut back by 6 bases and J by 0 bases. This CDR3 comprises 13 residues.

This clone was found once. CDR3 nucleotides: TGTGCCAGCAGAGGCGTCGGAAAGACGCGGGGCTACACCTTC. It specifies CASRGVGKTRGYTF. The chain joins TRBV7-2 to TRBJ1-2; the D is unclear. Trimming shortened V by 6 bases and J by 8 bases, and 19 bases separated the two germline ends. Germline V CDR1 and CDR2: SGHTA, FQGNSA. The CDR3 length is 14 residues.

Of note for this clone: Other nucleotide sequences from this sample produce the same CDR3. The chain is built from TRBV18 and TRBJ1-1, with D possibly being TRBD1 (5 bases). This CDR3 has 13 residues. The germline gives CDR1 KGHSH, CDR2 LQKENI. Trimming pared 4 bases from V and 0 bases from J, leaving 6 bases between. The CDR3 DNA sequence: TGTGCCAGCTCACAGGGGATGAACACTGAAGCTTTCTTT. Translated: CASSQGMNTEAFF.

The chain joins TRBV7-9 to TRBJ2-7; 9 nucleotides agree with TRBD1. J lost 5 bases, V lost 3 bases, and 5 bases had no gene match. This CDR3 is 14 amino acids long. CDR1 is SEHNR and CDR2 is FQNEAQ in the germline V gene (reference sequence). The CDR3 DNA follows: TGTGCCAGCAGCTTGTACCGGGACAGGGACGAGCAGTACTTC. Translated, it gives CASSLYRDRDEQYF.

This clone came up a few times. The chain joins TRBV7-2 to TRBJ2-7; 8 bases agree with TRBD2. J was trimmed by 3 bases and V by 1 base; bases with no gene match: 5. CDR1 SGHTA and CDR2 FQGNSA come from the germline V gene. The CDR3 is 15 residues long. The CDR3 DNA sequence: TGTGCCAGCAGCTTAGGGGCGGGAGGTGGCTACGAGCAGTACTTC. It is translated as CASSLGAGGGYEQYF.

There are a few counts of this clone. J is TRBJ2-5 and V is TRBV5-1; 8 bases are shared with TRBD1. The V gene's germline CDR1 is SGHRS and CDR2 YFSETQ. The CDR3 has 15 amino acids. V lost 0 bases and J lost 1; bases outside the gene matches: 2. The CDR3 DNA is TGCGCCAGCAGCTTGGTAACAGGGGGCCAAGAGACCCAGTACTTC. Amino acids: CASSLVTGGQETQYF.

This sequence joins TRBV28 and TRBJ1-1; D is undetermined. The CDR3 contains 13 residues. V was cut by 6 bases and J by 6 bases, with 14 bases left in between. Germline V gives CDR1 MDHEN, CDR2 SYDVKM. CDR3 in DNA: TGTGCCAGCAGCCCCGCGGACGGTTCTGAAGCTTTCTTT. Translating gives CASSPADGSEAFF.